This passage covers 10 T cell receptor beta chains from one sample sequenced in a study of blood T cells in healthy people across ages. Using a J-beta primer mix together with a sample-barcoded 5' primer, a second PCR was run for roughly 7 to 12 cycles. TCRdb itself ran the 5' RACE reads through MiXCR, one entry per CDR3 protein. This sample has about a million distinct CDR3 sequences; more than 30% occur once, and the top ten carry around 13%. Material: blood. The receptors originated from a man aged 18-30 years in good health.

The V gene is TRBV20-1, the J gene TRBJ2-2; D gene uncertain. This CDR3 has 14 residues. Germline V CDR1 and CDR2: DFQATT, SNEGSKA (reference sequence). V lost 3 bases, J lost 3 bases, and 11 bases lay in between. CDR3 in amino acids: CSASLEPDTGELFF. The CDR3 DNA is TGCAGTGCTAGCTTAGAACCCGACACCGGGGAGCTGTTTTTT.

This clonotype was picked up a small number of times. V usage is TRBV12-5 and J usage is TRBJ2-3; the D gene is possibly TRBD2 (6 bases). Looked up from germline, CDR1 is LGHNT and CDR2 is FRNRAP. V was shortened by 2 bases and J by 2 bases, with 14 bases between the two germline ends. The CDR3 spans 16 residues. The CDR3 here is CASGLPPSAITDTQYF. In DNA form, the CDR3 reads TGTGCTAGTGGTTTGCCACCTAGCGCTATCACAGATACGCAGTATTTT.

This clonotype appeared many times. The chain couples TRBV2 to TRBJ2-3, with 9 bases matching TRBD1. Germline assignment: CDR1 SNHLY and CDR2 FYNNEI. V was pared by 7 bases and J by 6 bases, with 5 bases of the junction left unmatched. The CDR3 spans 13 residues. CDR3 residues: CASTGTGPDTQYF. The DNA for the CDR3 is TGTGCCAGCACCGGGACAGGGCCTGATACGCAGTATTTT.

The rearrangement links TRBV4-1 to TRBJ2-2; D gene ambiguous. V gave up 4 bases and J gave up 3 bases, with 9 bases separating them. This CDR3 spans 14 amino acids. Germline V CDR1 and CDR2: MGHRA, YSYEKL. In DNA, the CDR3 is TGCGCCAGCAGCCCCCCGACCCACACCGGGGAGCTGTTTTTT. It translates to CASSPPTHTGELFF.

The chain couples TRBV12-3 or TRBV12-4 to TRBJ1-1; 9 bases line up with TRBD1. The CDR3 totals 15 residues. J lost 9 bases, V lost 2 bases, and 10 bases had no gene match. CDR3 loop: CASSLSYRGQSKAFF. The CDR3 DNA reads TGTGCCAGCAGTTTAAGTTACAGGGGGCAATCTAAAGCTTTCTTT.

Here the CDR3 DNA reads TGTGCCAGCAGCCCGGGGGGGACACGTAACACTGAAGCTTTCTTT. Its protein is CASSPGGTRNTEAFF. The chain uses TRBV7-9 and TRBJ1-1; tentative D call: TRBD1 (6 bases). Trimming removed 5 bases at V and 2 bases at J, with 15 bases between. This CDR3 contains 15 residues. Germline V CDR1 and CDR2: SEHNR, FQNEAQ (reference sequence).

In this sample, this clonotype turned up a few times. This rearrangement joins TRBV5-1 to TRBJ1-1, with D possibly TRBD1 on 6 matching bases. The V end lost 0 bases, the J end lost 4 bases, and 22 bases lay between the germline ends. The CDR3 consists of 18 residues. Germline values: CDR1 SGHRS, CDR2 YFSETQ. CDR3 loop: CASSLAGHQIPLSTEAFF. In DNA form, the CDR3 reads TGCGCCAGCAGCTTGGCGGGACATCAAATTCCCTTGAGCACTGAAGCTTTCTTT. Variable domain in full (rest from reference TRBV5-1 and TRBJ1-1): KAGVTQTPRYLIKTRGQQVTLSCSPISGHRSVSWYQQTPGQGLQFLFEYFSETQRNKGNFPGRFSGRQFSNSRSEMNVSTLELGDSALYLCASSLAGHQIPLSTEAFFGQGTRLTVV.

This clonotype was recorded a few times. The rearrangement uses TRBV20-1 and TRBJ2-3; TRBD2 matches 11 bases. The J segment lost 6 bases and the V segment lost 2 bases, leaving 10 bases of the junction unmatched. The CDR3 consists of 16 residues. Germline loops: CDR1 DFQATT, CDR2 SNEGSKA (reference sequence). CDR3 protein: CSARLGSGGARDTQYF. In nucleotides, the CDR3 is TGCAGTGCTAGACTGGGTAGCGGGGGGGCGCGTGATACGCAGTATTTT.

The V and J genes are TRBV12-3 or TRBV12-4 and TRBJ2-5; possible D gene TRBD1, 7 bases. V gave up 4 bases and J gave up 3 bases, with 15 bases separating them. This CDR3 is built from 15 residues. The CDR3 sequence: CASSSGGTREETQYF. For the CDR3, the DNA is TGTGCCAGCAGTTCAGGGGGGACTCGGGAAGAGACCCAGTACTTC.

This clonotype occurred a few times. The chain has TRBV29-1 and TRBJ2-4; TRBD2 agrees at 8 bases. The CDR3 runs to 15 residues. CDR1 SQVTM and CDR2 ANQGSEA come from the germline V gene. V lost 6 bases to trimming and J lost 3 bases; unmatched junction nucleotides: 10. This CDR3 is CSVSGGGIGKNIQYF. The CDR3, as DNA: TGCAGCGTATCGGGGGGGGGCATTGGCAAAAACATTCAGTACTTC.